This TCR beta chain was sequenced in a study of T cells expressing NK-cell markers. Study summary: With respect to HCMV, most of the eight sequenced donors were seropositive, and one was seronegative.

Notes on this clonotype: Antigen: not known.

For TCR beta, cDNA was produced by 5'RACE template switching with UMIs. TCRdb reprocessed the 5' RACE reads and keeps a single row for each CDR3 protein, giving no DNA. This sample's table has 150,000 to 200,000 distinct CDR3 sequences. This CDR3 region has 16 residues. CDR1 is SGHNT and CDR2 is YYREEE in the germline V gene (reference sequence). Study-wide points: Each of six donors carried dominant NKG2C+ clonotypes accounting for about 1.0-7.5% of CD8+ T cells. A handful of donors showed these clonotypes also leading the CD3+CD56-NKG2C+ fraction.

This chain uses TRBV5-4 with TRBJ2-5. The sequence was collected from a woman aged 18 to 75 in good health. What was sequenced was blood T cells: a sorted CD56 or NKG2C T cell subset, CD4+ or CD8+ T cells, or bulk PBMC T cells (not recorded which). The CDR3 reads CASSLGSLESSKTQYF.